This TCR beta chain came from a study of T cells in Graves' hyperthyroidism and ophthalmopathy. Study outcomes and limitations: Ophthalmopathy was predicted by the model a median of approximately 6 months ahead of onset. From stable hyperthyroidism, ophthalmopathy was separated by a 13 V-J model.

Looked up from germline, CDR1 is MNHEY and CDR2 is SMNVEV (reference sequence). Deletions cut 2 bases from V and 5 bases from J, with 12 bases between. The CDR3 extends over 14 amino acids. TCR beta CDR3 sequences were amplified from RNA transcripts. The HTBI primer set served for first-round RT-PCR of the TCR CDR3. One entry per CDR3 protein, called by TCRdb with MiXCR from the multiplex PCR reads. The data hold about 410,000 distinct CDR3 sequences, with more than 14% observed a single time. In regard to this clonotype: Its antigen remains unknown.

The rearrangement uses TRBV27 and TRBJ2-5; D is unclear. This receptor was identified in a woman aged 25 to 39 with Graves' ophthalmopathy. The source material was blood. CDR3 in amino acids: CASSLLGFRETQYF. For the CDR3, the DNA is TGTGCCAGCAGTTTACTAGGATTCAGGGAGACCCAGTACTTC.